This T cell receptor (beta chain) was recorded in a study of CD8 T cells in Susac syndrome. On the study more broadly: There were about six sequenced Susac syndrome patients with active disease and about 8 in remission.

Reverse transcription of about 0.45 to 1 ug RNA was performed with random hexamers. Across 54 Vbeta and 13 Jbeta, TCR beta CDR3 was amplified with immunoSEQ multiplex PCR. MiXCR, applied by TCRdb to the immunoSEQ multiplex PCR reads, yields one record per CDR3 protein. The data contain under 200,000 distinct CDR3 sequences, about 96% of them singletons. FACS was used to enrich TEMRA cells, whereas the CD8+ and CD4+ T cells were obtained by negative isolation. The CDR3 sequence is 16 residues long. V shed 2 bases and J shed 0 bases, with 14 bases lying between them. Germline V gene data show CDR1 as DFQATT and CDR2 as SNEGSKA (reference sequence).

The chain combines TRBV20-1 with TRBJ1-5; TRBD1 might be the D (5 bases). The sample consisted of CD4+ T cells from PBMCs. The sequence came from a human donor with Susac syndrome. The CDR3 loop reads CSARTTSGPSNQPQHF. CDR3 in DNA: TGCAGTGCTAGAACCACTTCGGGGCCTAGCAATCAGCCCCAGCATTTT.